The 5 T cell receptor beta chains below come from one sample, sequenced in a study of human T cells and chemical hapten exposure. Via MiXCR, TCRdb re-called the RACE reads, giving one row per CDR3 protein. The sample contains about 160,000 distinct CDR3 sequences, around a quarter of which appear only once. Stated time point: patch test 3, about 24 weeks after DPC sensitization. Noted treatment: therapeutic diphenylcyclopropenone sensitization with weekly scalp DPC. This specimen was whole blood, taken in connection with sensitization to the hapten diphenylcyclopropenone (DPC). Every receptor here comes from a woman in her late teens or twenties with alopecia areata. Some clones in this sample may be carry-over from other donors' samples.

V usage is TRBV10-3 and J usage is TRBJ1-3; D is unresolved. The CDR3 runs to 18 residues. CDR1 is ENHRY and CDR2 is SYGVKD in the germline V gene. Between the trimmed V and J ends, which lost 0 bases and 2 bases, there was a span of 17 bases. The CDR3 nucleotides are TGTGCCATCAGTGAGTCGAGGGCAGGACGATCCCCTGGAAACACCATATATTTT. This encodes CAISESRAGRSPGNTIYF.

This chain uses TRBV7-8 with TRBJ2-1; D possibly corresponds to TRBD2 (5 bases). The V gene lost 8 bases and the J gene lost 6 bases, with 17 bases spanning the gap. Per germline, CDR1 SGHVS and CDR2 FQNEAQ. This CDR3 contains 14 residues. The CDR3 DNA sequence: TGTGCCAGCGTGGTGTCCGGGGTGGGCAATGAGCAGTTCTTC. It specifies CASVVSGVGNEQFF.

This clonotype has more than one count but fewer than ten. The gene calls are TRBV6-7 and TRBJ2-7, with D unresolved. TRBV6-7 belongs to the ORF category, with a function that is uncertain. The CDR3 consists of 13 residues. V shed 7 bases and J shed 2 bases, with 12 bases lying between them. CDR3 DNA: TGTGCCAGCACGAGGCCGGAGACCTACGAGCAGTACTTC. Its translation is CASTRPETYEQYF.

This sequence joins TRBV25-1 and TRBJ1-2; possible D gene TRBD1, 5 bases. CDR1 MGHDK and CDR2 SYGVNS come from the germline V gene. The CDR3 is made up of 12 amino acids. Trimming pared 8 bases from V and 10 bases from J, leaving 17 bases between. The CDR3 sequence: CASGTGDRLYTF. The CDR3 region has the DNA TGTGCCAGCGGGACTGGGGACCGACTCTACACCTTC.

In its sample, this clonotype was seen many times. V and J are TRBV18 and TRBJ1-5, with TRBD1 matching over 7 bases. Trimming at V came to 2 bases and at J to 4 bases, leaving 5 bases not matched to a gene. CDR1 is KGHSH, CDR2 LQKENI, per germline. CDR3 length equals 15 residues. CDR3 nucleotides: TGTGCCAGCTCACCAAGGACAGGAGAAAATCAGCCCCAGCATTTT. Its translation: CASSPRTGENQPQHF.